What follows are 25 T cell receptor beta chains derived from one specimen sequenced in a study of cytomegalovirus exposure and HLA in healthy donors. The PCR made use of 60 Vbeta and 13 Jbeta primers. The table came from immunoSEQ multiplex PCR; TCRdb's copy has only in-frame clones and leaves some out. The sample records approximately 150,000 clones, approximately 74% being singletons. The sample comprised PBMCs. These receptors were collected from a woman in her thirties in good health and CMV-seronegative.

This clone was found once. This sequence joins TRBV7-9 and TRBJ2-1; D may be TRBD1 (5 bases). Germline CDR1 reads SEHNR; CDR2 reads FQNEAQ (reference sequence). The V end was cut by 5 bases, the J end by 0 bases, with 11 bases between. The CDR3 has 15 residues. For the CDR3, the DNA is TGTGCCAGCAGCGTACAGGACCCCTCCTACAATGAGCAGTTCTTC. Its protein product is CASSVQDPSYNEQFF.

The chain is built from TRBV9 and TRBJ2-3, with 12 bases aligning to TRBD2. CDR3 length equals 16 residues. The junction had 4 bases not matched to a gene; V was cut back by 2 bases and J by 3 bases. CDR1 is SGDLS and CDR2 is YYNGEE in the germline V gene. The CDR3 sequence: CASSVRLAGATDTQYF. The CDR3 nucleotides read TGTGCCAGCAGCGTGCGACTAGCGGGGGCAACAGATACGCAGTATTTT.

J is TRBJ1-4 and V is TRBV11-2; TRBD1 is a possible D gene (6 bases). The CDR3 is 14 amino acids. Trimming shortened V by 0 bases and J by 9 bases, and 11 bases separated the two germline ends. The germline gives CDR1 SGHAT, CDR2 FQNNGV. CDR3 nucleotides: TGTGCCAGCAGCTTAGATGGGGACACAAAAAAACTGTTTTTT. It encodes CASSLDGDTKKLFF.

The V gene is TRBV4-3, the J gene TRBJ2-3, with 15 bases matching TRBD2. The junction had 2 bases not matched to a gene; V was cut back by 4 bases and J by 6 bases. This CDR3 is 15 amino acids long. Germline V gene lookup returns CDR1 LGHNA and CDR2 YSLEER. CDR3 residues: CASSRGLAGGDTQYF. The CDR3 DNA follows: TGCGCCAGCAGCCGAGGACTAGCGGGAGGGGATACGCAGTATTTT.

This clone was seen a single time. The chain couples TRBV4-2 to TRBJ2-6; unclear D gene. The CDR3 covers 17 residues. CDR1 LGHNA and CDR2 YNFKEQ come from the germline V gene. Trimming took 5 bases from V and 0 from J, leaving 14 bases between them. In nucleotides, the CDR3 is TGTGCCAGCAGCAAAGGGCCCCCCGACTCTGGGGCCAACGTCCTGACTTTC. This gives the protein CASSKGPPDSGANVLTF.

A few counts support this clone. The chain recombines TRBV11-2 with TRBJ2-5; 9 bases agree with TRBD2. The germline V gene encodes CDR1 SGHAT and CDR2 FQNNGV. This CDR3 has 15 residues. The junction had 4 bases not matched to a gene; V was cut back by 5 bases and J by 0 bases. CDR3 bases: TGTGCCAGCAGCCGTAAGCGGGGGGACCAAGAGACCCAGTACTTC. It specifies CASSRKRGDQETQYF. Based on the CDR3 plus reference TRBV11-2 and TRBJ2-5, the full variable domain is EAGVAQSPRYKIIEKRQSVAFWCNPISGHATLYWYQQILGQGPKLLIQFQNNGVVDDSQLPKDRFSAERLKGVDSTLKIQPAKLEDSAVYLCASSRKRGDQETQYFGPGTRLLVL.

The V call is TRBV11-3, the J call TRBJ1-1; D is unresolved. Germline V gene data show CDR1 as SGHNT and CDR2 as YENEEA. V was pared by 1 base and J by 1 base, with 10 bases between. The CDR3 runs 15 residues. CDR3 loop: CASSLGVAANTEAFF. The CDR3 nucleotides are TGTGCCAGCAGCTTAGGTGTAGCTGCGAACACTGAAGCTTTCTTT. Full variable domain (outside the CDR3, taken from reference TRBV11-3 and TRBJ1-1): EAGVVQSPRYKIIEKKQPVAFWCNPISGHNTLYWYLQNLGQGPELLIRYENEEAVDDSQLPKDRFSAERLKGVDSTLKIQPAELGDSAVYLCASSLGVAANTEAFFGQGTRLTVV.

The rearrangement joins TRBV6-1 to TRBJ2-7; tentatively, D is TRBD1 (6 bases). Germline V gene sequence: CDR1 MNHNS, CDR2 SASEGT. Trimming removed 4 bases at V and 5 bases at J, with 18 bases between. The CDR3 has 15 amino acids. CDR3 bases: TGTGCCAGCAGTGCCCGGGACACACTTCTTCACGAGCAGTACTTC. This gives the protein CASSARDTLLHEQYF.

This chain connects TRBV7-6 to TRBJ1-2; no clear D. Germline V gene data show CDR1 as SGHVS and CDR2 as FNYEAQ. V lost 5 bases and J 6 bases, leaving 19 bases between the germline ends. The CDR3 runs to 15 residues. CDR3 amino acids: CASSQTMGTDHGYTF. The CDR3 region has the DNA TGTGCCAGCAGCCAGACTATGGGAACAGATCATGGCTACACCTTC.

The V call is TRBV5-6, the J call TRBJ2-1; 12 bases agree with TRBD2. CDR3 length: 16 residues. J was trimmed by 6 bases and V by 6 bases; bases with no gene match: 10. In germline, CDR1 is SGHDT, CDR2 YYEEEE. CDR3 bases: TGTGCCAGCATCAGACTAGCGGGGGAATATTTCAATGAGCAGTTCTTC. Translating it yields CASIRLAGEYFNEQFF.

The rearrangement joins TRBV5-1 to TRBJ2-2; 8 bases fit TRBD2. CDR3 size: 14 residues. The ends lost 6 bases at V and 4 bases at J; junction bases unmatched: 5. Per germline, CDR1 SGHRS and CDR2 YFSETQ. The DNA of the CDR3 is TGCGCCAGCATTGGACTAGCAGGCACCGGGGAGCTGTTTTTT. Translation: CASIGLAGTGELFF.

This clone was seen a few times. The rearrangement uses TRBV6-5 and TRBJ1-2; 10 bases align to TRBD1. Per the germline V gene, CDR1 is MNHEY and CDR2 is SVGAGI. Trimming cost V 5 bases and J 4 bases; bases outside gene matches: 4. The CDR3 totals 14 residues. DNA for the CDR3: TGTGCCAGCAGTCCACGACAGGGGGCCTATGGCTACACCTTC. It yields the protein CASSPRQGAYGYTF.

This clone was detected once. V is TRBV28 and J is TRBJ2-7; 10 positions agree with TRBD1. The germline V gene encodes CDR1 MDHEN and CDR2 SYDVKM. Germline trimming cut 2 bases from V and 6 bases from J; bases unmatched to any gene: 4. This CDR3 region has 14 residues. CDR3 in amino acids: CASSLPGTGVEQYF. DNA of the CDR3: TGTGCCAGCAGTTTACCCGGGACAGGGGTCGAGCAGTACTTC.

The chain couples TRBV14 to TRBJ2-1, with 13 nucleotides matching TRBD2. Losses at the gene ends were 4 bases for V and 7 bases for J; bases not matched to a gene: 7. The germline V gene has CDR1 SGHDN and CDR2 FVKESK. The CDR3 is 16 amino acids. The CDR3 sequence: CASSRELAGGMNEQFF. In nucleotides, the CDR3 is TGTGCCAGCAGCCGGGAACTAGCGGGGGGGATGAATGAGCAGTTCTTC.

This rearrangement joins TRBV13 to TRBJ2-1; tentatively, D is TRBD1 (6 bases). In germline, CDR1 is PRHDT, CDR2 FYEKMQ (reference sequence). The V and J ends lost 3 bases and 9 bases respectively, with 12 bases between them. The CDR3 has 13 amino acids. The DNA for the CDR3 is TGTGCCAGCAGCTTCAGGGGCCGGGTTGAGCAGTTCTTC. Its translation: CASSFRGRVEQFF.

This clone has only one observation. The chain recombines TRBV10-2 with TRBJ2-2; a weak D match, TRBD2 (6 bases). This CDR3 is built from 14 residues. The ends were cut back, 6 bases at V and 2 bases at J, with 10 bases in the middle. Germline V gene lookup returns CDR1 WSHSY and CDR2 SAAADI. CDR3 loop: CASRPGTNTGELFF. DNA of the CDR3: TGCGCCAGCAGGCCCGGGACTAACACCGGGGAGCTGTTTTTT.

The chain employs TRBV7-9 and TRBJ2-7; 8 bases align to TRBD2. The length of the CDR3 is 12 residues. J was trimmed by 12 bases and V by 5 bases; bases with no gene match: 9. The germline V gene has CDR1 SEHNR and CDR2 FQNEAQ (reference sequence). The CDR3 loop is CASSTARGRLYF. In nucleotides, the CDR3 is TGTGCCAGCAGCACGGCGCGCGGGAGGCTGTACTTC.

The genes are TRBV7-8 and TRBJ2-1; tentatively, D is TRBD1 (5 bases). Trimming cost V 5 bases and J 7 bases, with 15 bases left between them. There are 14 residues in the CDR3. The V gene's germline CDR1 is SGHVS and CDR2 FQNEAQ. Here the CDR3 DNA reads TGTGCCAGCAGCCCCTCTAGGGGTTTAAATGAGCAGTTCTTC. Its protein is CASSPSRGLNEQFF.

This clone has a handful of counts. Here the CDR3 reads CASSLSEQGPYEQYF. The DNA of the CDR3 is TGTGCCAGCAGTTTATCAGAACAGGGCCCCTACGAGCAGTACTTC. This sequence joins TRBV27 and TRBJ2-7, with TRBD1 as a possible D gene (6 bases). The CDR3 consists of 15 residues. V was clipped by 0 bases and J by 2 bases, with 11 bases between them. Per the germline V gene, CDR1 is MNHEY and CDR2 is SMNVEV (reference sequence).

The V gene is TRBV10-3, the J gene TRBJ2-1; D not certain. This CDR3 spans 11 amino acids. Germline V CDR1 and CDR2: ENHRY, SYGVKD. V was cut by 5 bases and J by 9 bases, with 8 bases left in between. For the CDR3, the DNA is TGTGCCATCAGTCGCGTCGGTGAGCAGTTCTTC. As protein: CAISRVGEQFF.

The chain employs TRBV7-8 and TRBJ2-7; the D gene is possibly TRBD2 (6 bases). In germline, CDR1 is SGHVS, CDR2 FQNEAQ. This CDR3 comprises 15 residues. V was cut by 6 bases and J by 3 bases, with 18 bases left in between. This CDR3 is CASRPGWSGSYEQYF. The CDR3 region has the DNA TGTGCCAGCAGACCAGGCTGGTCCGGGAGCTACGAGCAGTACTTC.

The genes are TRBV28 and TRBJ2-5; D unclear. The tail of the sequence fits TRBJ2-7 better, so the J call may be wrong. Germline loops: CDR1 MDHEN, CDR2 SYDVKM. CDR3 length: 14 amino acids. CDR3 sequence (DNA): TGTGCCAGCACCCCTTGGTTGAGCTCCTACGAGCAGTACTTC. It codes for CASTPWLSSYEQYF.

The sample holds a few counts of this clone. The chain recombines TRBV6-1 with TRBJ2-7, with 12 nucleotides matching TRBD2. After removal of 6 bases from V and 3 bases from J, the junction contained 6 bases not matched to a gene. The germline V gene encodes CDR1 MNHNS and CDR2 SASEGT. The CDR3 totals 15 residues. CDR3 residues: CASSPGLAGIYEQYF. CDR3 DNA: TGTGCCAGCAGCCCCGGACTAGCGGGGATCTACGAGCAGTACTTC.

The table lists this clone with a few counts. The gene calls are TRBV2 and TRBJ2-7, with 11 bases identical to TRBD2. After removal of 5 bases from V and 0 bases from J, the junction contained 3 bases not matched to a gene. CDR1 SNHLY and CDR2 FYNNEI come from the germline V gene. CDR3 length equals 15 residues. CDR3 sequence reads: CASSLLAGGSYEQYF. The CDR3 DNA follows: TGTGCCAGCAGTCTCCTAGCGGGGGGCTCCTACGAGCAGTACTTC.

The chain employs TRBV29-1 and TRBJ2-7; 11 bases are a match to TRBD1. This CDR3 contains 17 residues. V shed 7 bases, J shed 2 bases, and the junction held 16 bases outside the gene matches. Germline values: CDR1 SQVTM, CDR2 ANQGSEA. CDR3 amino acids: CSAVGRTGGSGAYEQYF. The CDR3 DNA reads as TGCAGCGCCGTTGGGCGGACAGGGGGCTCCGGGGCCTACGAGCAGTACTTC.